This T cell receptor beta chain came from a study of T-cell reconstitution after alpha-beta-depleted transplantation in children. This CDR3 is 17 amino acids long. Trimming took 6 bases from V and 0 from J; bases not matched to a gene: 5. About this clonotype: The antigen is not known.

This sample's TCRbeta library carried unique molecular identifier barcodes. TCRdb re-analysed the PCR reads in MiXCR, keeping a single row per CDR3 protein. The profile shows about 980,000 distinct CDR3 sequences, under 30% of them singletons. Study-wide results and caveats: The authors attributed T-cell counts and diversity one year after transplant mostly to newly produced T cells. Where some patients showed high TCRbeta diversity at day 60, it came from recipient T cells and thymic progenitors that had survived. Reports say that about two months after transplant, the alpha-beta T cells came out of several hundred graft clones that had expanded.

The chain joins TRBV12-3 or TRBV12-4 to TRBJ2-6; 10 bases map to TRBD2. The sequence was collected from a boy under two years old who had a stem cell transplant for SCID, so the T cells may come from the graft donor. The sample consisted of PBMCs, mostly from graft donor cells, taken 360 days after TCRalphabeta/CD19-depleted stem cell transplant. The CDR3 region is CASRSGGAISGANVLTF. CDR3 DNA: TGTGCCAGCAGGAGCGGGGGGGCCATCTCTGGGGCCAACGTCCTGACTTTC.